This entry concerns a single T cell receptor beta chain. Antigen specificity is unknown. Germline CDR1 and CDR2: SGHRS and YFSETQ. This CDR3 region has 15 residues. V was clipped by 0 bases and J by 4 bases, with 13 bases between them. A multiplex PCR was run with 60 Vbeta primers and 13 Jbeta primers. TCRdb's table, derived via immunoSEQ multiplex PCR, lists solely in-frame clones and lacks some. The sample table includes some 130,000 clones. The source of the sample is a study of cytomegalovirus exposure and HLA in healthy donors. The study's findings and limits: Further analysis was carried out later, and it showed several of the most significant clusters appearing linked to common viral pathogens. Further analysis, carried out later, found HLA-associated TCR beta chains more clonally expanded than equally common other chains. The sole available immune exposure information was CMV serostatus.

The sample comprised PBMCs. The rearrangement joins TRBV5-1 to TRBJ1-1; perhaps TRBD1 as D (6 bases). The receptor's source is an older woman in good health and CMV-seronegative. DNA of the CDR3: TGCGCCAGCAGCTTGGTGGCAGGGGTGGGCACTGAAGCTTTCTTT. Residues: CASSLVAGVGTEAFF.